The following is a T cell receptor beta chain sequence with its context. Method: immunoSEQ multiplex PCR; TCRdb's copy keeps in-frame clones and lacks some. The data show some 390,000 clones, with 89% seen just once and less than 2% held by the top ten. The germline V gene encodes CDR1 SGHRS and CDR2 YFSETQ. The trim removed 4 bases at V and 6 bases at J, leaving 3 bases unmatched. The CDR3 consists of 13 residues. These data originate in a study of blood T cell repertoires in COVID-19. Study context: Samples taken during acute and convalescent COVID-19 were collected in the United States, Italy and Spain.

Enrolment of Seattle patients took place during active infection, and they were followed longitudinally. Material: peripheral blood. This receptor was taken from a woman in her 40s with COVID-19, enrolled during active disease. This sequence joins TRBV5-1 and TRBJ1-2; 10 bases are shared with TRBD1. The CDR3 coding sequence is TGCGCCAGCAGCGTGACAGGGGGCGATGGCTACACCTTC. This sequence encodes CASSVTGGDGYTF. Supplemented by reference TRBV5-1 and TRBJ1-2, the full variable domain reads KAGVTQTPRYLIKTRGQQVTLSCSPISGHRSVSWYQQTPGQGLQFLFEYFSETQRNKGNFPGRFSGRQFSNSRSEMNVSTLELGDSALYLCASSVTGGDGYTFGSGTRLTVV.